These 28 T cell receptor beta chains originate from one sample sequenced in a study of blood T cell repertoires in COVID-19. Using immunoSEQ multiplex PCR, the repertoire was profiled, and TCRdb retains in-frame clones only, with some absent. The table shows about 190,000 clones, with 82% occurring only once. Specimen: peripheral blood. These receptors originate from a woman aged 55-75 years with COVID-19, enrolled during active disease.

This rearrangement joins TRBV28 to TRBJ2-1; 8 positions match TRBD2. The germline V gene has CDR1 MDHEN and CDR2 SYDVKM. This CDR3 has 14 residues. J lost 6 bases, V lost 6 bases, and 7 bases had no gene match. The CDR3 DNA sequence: TGTGCCAGCAGCGGGGTAGCGGGGTTCAATGAGCAGTTCTTC. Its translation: CASSGVAGFNEQFF.

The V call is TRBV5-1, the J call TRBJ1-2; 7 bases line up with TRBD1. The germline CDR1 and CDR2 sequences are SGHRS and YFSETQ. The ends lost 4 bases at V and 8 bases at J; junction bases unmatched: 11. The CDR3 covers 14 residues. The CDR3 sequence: CASSPPDRVVGYTF. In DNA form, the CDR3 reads TGCGCCAGCAGCCCCCCTGACAGGGTTGTAGGCTACACCTTC.

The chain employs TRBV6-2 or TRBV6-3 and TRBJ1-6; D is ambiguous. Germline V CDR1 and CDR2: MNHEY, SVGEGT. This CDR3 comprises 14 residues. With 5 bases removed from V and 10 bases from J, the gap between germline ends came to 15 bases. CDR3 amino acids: CASSARELRSPLHF. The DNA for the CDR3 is TGTGCCAGCAGTGCCCGGGAGCTTCGGTCACCCCTCCACTTT.

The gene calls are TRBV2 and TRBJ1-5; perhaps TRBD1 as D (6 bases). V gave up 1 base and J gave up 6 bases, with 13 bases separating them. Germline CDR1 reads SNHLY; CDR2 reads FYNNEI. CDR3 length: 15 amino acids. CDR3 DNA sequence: TGTGCCAGCAGTGAAGACGCAGGGGCGGGTCAGCCCCAGCATTTT. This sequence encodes CASSEDAGAGQPQHF.

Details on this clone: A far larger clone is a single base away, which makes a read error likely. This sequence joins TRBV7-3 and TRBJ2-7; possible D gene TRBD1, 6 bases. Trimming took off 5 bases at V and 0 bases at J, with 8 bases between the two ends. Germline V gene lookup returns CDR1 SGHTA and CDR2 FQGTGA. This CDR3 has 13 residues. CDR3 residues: CASSQQGSYEQYV. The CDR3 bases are TGTGCCAGCAGCCAACAGGGCTCCTACGAGCAGTACGTC.

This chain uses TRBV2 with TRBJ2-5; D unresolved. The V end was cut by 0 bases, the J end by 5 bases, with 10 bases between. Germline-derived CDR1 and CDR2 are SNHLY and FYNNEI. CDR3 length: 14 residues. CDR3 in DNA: TGTGCCAGCAGTGAAGCAGGATTCAGGGAGACCCAGTACTTC. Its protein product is CASSEAGFRETQYF.

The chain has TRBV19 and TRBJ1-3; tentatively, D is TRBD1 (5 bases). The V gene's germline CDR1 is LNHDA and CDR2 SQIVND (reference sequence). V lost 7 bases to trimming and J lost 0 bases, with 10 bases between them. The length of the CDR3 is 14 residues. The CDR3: CASTGRSSGNTIYF. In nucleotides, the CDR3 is TGTGCCAGTACAGGGCGTTCCTCTGGAAACACCATATATTTT.

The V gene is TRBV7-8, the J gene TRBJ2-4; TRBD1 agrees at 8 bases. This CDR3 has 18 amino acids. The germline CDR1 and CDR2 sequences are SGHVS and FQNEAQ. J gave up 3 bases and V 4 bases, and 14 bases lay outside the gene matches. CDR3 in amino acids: CASSSEDRTGIGKNIQYF. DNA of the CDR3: TGTGCCAGCAGCTCCGAAGATAGGACAGGGATAGGCAAAAACATTCAGTACTTC.

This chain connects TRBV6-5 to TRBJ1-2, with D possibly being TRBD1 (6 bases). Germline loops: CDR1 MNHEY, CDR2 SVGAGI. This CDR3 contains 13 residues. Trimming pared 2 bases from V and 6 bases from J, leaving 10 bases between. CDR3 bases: TGTGCCAGCAGTTACAACAGGGTGCATGGCTACACCTTC. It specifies CASSYNRVHGYTF.

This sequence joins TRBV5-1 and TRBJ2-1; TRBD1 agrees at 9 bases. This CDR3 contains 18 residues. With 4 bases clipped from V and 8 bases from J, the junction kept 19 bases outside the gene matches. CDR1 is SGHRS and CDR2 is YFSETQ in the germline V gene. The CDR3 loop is CASSPNARDRGFGDEQFF. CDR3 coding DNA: TGCGCCAGCAGCCCCAATGCAAGAGACAGGGGGTTTGGGGATGAGCAGTTCTTC.

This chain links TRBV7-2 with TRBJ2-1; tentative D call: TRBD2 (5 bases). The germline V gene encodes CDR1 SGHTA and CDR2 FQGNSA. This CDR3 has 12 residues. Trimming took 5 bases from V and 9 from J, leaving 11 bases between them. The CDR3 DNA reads TGTGCCAGCAGCCCCCAGCGGAGTGAGCAGTTCTTC. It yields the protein CASSPQRSEQFF. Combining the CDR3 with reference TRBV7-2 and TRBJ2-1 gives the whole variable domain GAGVSQSPSNKVTEKGKDVELRCDPISGHTALYWYRQSLGQGLEFLIYFQGNSAPDKSGLPSDRFSAERTGGSVSTLTIQRTQQEDSAVYLCASSPQRSEQFFGPGTRLTVL.

CDR3 in DNA: TGCGCCAACCTATCCCGTGAGCAGTACGTC. Protein product: CANLSREQYV. This sequence joins TRBV5-1 and TRBJ2-7; the D is unclear. V was shortened by 9 bases and J by 7 bases, with 11 bases between the two germline ends. CDR1 is SGHRS, CDR2 YFSETQ, per germline. The CDR3 loop spans 10 amino acids.

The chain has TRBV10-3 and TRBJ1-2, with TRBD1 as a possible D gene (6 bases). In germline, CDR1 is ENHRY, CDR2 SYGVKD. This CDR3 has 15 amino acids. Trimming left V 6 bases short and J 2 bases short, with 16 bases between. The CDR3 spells CAISERKTGNYGYTF. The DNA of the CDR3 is TGTGCCATCAGCGAACGAAAGACAGGAAACTATGGCTACACCTTC.

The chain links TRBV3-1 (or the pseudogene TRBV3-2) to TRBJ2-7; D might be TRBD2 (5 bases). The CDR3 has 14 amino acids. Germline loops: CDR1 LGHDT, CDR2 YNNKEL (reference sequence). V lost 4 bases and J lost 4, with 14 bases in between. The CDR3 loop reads CASSPKDFYYEQYF. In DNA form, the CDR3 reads TGTGCCAGCAGCCCCAAGGACTTTTATTACGAGCAGTACTTC.

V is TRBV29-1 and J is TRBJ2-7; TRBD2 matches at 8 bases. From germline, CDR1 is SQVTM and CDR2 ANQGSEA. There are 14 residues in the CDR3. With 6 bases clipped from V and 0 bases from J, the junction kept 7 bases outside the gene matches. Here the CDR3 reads CSVTTGTSSYEQYF. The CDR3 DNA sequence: TGCAGCGTGACGACCGGGACTAGCTCCTACGAGCAGTACTTC.

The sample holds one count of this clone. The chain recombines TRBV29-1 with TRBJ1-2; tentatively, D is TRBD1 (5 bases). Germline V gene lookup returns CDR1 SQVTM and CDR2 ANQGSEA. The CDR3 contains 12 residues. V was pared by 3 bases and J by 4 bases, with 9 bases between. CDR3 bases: TGCAGCGTTGACCAGGGAACCTATGGCTACACCTTC. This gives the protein CSVDQGTYGYTF.

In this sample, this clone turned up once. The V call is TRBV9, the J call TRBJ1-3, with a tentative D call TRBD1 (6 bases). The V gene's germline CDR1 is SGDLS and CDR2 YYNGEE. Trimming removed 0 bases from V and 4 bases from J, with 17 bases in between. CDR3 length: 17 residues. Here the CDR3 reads CASSVESWGGTGNTIYF. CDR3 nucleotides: TGTGCCAGCAGCGTAGAGTCTTGGGGAGGGACAGGAAACACCATATATTTT.

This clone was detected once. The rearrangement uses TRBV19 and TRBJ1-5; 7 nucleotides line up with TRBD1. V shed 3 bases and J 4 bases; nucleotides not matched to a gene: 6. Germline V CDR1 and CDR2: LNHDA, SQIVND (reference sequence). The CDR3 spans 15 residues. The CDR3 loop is CASSIIDRVNQPQHF. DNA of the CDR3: TGTGCCAGTAGTATTATCGACAGGGTAAATCAGCCCCAGCATTTT.

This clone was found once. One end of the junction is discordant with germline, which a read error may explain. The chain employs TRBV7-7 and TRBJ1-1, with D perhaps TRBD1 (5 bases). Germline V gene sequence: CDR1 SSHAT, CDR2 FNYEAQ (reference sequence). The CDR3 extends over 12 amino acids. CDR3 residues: CASSFPGGSAFF. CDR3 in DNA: TGTGCTAGCAGCTTTCCCGGGGGATCAGCTTTCTTT.

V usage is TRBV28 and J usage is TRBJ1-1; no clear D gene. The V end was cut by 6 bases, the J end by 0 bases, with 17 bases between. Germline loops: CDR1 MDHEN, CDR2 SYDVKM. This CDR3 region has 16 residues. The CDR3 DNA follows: TGTGCCAGCAGCTTAACCGAGAACCTCATGAACACTGAAGCTTTCTTT. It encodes CASSLTENLMNTEAFF.

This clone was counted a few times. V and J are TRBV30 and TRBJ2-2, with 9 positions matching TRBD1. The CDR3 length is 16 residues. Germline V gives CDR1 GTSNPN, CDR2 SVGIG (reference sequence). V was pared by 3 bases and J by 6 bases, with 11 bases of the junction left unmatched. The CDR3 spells CAWRGGDREFSGELFF. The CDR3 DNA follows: TGTGCCTGGAGGGGAGGGGACAGGGAGTTCTCCGGGGAGCTGTTTTTT.

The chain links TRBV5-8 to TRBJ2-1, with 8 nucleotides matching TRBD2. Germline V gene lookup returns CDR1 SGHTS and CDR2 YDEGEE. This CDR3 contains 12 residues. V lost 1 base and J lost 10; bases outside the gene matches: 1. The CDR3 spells CASSLRLAEQFF. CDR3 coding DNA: TGTGCCAGCAGCTTGAGACTAGCGGAGCAGTTCTTC.

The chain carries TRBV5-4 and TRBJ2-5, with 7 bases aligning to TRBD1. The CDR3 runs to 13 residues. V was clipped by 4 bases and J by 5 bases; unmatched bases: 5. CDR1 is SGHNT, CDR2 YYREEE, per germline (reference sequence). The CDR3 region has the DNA TGTGCCAGCAGCCCGACAGGGTGGGAGACCCAGTACTTC. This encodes CASSPTGWETQYF.

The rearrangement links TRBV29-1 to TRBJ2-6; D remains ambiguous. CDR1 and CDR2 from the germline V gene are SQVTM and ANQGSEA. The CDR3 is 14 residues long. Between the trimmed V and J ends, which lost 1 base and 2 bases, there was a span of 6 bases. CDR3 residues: CSVEAEPGANVLTF. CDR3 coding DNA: TGCAGCGTTGAAGCAGAACCTGGGGCCAACGTCCTGACTTTC. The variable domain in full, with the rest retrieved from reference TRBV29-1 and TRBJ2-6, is SAVISQKPSRDICQRGTSLTIQCQVDSQVTMMFWYRQQPGQSLTLIATANQGSEATYESGFVIDKFPISRPNLTFSTLTVSNMSPEDSSIYLCSVEAEPGANVLTFGAGSRLTVL.

For the CDR3, the DNA is TGTGCCAGCACCCCTAGGGACAGCTACGGGGAGACCCAGTACTTC. It encodes CASTPRDSYGETQYF. V gene TRBV2 combines with J gene TRBJ2-5; 7 nucleotides align to TRBD1. Trimming removed 7 bases from V and 5 bases from J; junction bases left unmatched: 13. The CDR3 has 15 amino acids. Per the germline V gene, CDR1 is SNHLY and CDR2 is FYNNEI.

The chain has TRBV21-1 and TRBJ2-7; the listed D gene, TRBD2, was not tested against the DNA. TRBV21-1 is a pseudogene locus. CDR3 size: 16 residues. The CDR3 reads CASSKVASGLPYEQYF. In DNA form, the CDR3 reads TGTGCCAGCAGCAAAGTGGCTAGCGGGCTGCCCTACGAGCAGTACTTC.

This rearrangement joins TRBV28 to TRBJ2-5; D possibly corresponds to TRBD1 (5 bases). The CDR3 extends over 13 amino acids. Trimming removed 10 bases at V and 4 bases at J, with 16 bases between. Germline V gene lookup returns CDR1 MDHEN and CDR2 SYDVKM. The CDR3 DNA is TGTGCCATCCGAAGTAAGGGGCGAGAGACCCAGTACTTC. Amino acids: CAIRSKGRETQYF.

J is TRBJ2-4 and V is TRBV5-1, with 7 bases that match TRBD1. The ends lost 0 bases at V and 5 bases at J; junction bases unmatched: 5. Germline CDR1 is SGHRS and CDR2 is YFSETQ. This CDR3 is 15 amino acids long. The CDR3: CASSLARQGQNIQYF. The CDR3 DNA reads TGCGCCAGCAGCTTGGCCAGACAGGGCCAAAACATTCAGTACTTC.